Following are 14 T cell receptor beta chains from one sample sequenced in a study of beta chain features in type 1 diabetes. Expressed TCRB transcripts were sequenced, since all the RNA that had been isolated was reverse transcribed. Measured with immunoSEQ multiplex PCR; TCRdb has only the in-frame clones, and not every one. This table has about 360,000 clones, over 10% appearing once. Sequenced sample: naive CD4+ T cells from blood. The receptors originated from a man between 18 and 29 years old in good health.

This clone has only one observation. The DNA for the CDR3 is TGCGCCAGCAGCTTGTTGATTTCGGCAGGGAGCGGGGTGGGTCAGTTCTTC. Protein product: CASSLLISAGSGVGQFF. The rearrangement uses TRBV5-1 and TRBJ2-1; 7 bases align to TRBD2. Trimming at V came to 1 base and at J to 13 bases, leaving 20 bases not matched to a gene. Germline-derived CDR1 and CDR2 are SGHRS and YFSETQ. This CDR3 has 17 residues.

Written as DNA, the CDR3 is TGTGCCAGCAGCCTAAAAGGGACAGGGGGATACGAGCAGTACTTC. Translation gives CASSLKGTGGYEQYF. The J gene is TRBJ2-7, the V gene TRBV5-6; 11 nucleotides match TRBD1. CDR3 length equals 15 residues. J gave up 4 bases and V 4 bases, and 7 bases lay outside the gene matches. CDR1 is SGHDT and CDR2 is YYEEEE in the germline V gene.

The gene calls are TRBV9 and TRBJ1-6; the match to TRBD1 covers 7 bases. J lost 3 bases, V lost 3 bases, and 6 bases had no gene match. The CDR3 extends over 16 amino acids. Germline CDR1 reads SGDLS; CDR2 reads YYNGEE. This CDR3 reads CASSARQGFYNSPLHF. CDR3 DNA: TGTGCCAGCAGCGCCAGACAGGGATTCTATAATTCACCCCTCCACTTT.

This rearrangement joins TRBV2 to TRBJ2-1; D is undetermined. V dropped 4 bases and J dropped 7 bases, with 5 bases sitting between them. Germline lookup yields CDR1 SNHLY and CDR2 FYNNEI. This CDR3 region has 11 residues. The CDR3: CASSVENEQFF. CDR3 nucleotides: TGTGCCAGCAGTGTCGAGAATGAGCAGTTCTTC.

The V gene is TRBV7-9, the J gene TRBJ1-6, with a weak D call TRBD1 (6 bases). CDR1 SEHNR and CDR2 FQNEAQ come from the germline V gene (reference sequence). The CDR3 runs to 15 residues. The ends were cut back, 3 bases at V and 7 bases at J, with 13 bases in the middle. The CDR3 bases are TGTGCCAGCAGCTTCCAGGACAGTCCCAATTCACCCCTCCACTTT. Residues: CASSFQDSPNSPLHF.

The chain combines TRBV7-2 with TRBJ1-2; D unresolved. Per the germline V gene, CDR1 is SGHTA and CDR2 is FQGNSA. The CDR3 runs to 13 residues. Trimming stripped 0 bases from V and 4 bases from J, with 6 bases between. CDR3 protein: CASSLAASYGYTF. In DNA form, the CDR3 reads TGTGCCAGCAGCTTAGCTGCGAGCTATGGCTACACCTTC.

This clone was seen a handful of times. The chain combines TRBV5-4 with TRBJ2-1; 10 bases align to TRBD2. This CDR3 has 15 residues. V lost 3 bases, J lost 9 bases, and 9 bases stayed unmatched. Germline loops: CDR1 SGHNT, CDR2 YYREEE (reference sequence). The DNA of the CDR3 is TGTGCCAGCAGCTCCTGGACTAGCGGAAGTACTGAGCAGTTCTTC. It codes for CASSSWTSGSTEQFF.

This clone was seen a few times. This rearrangement joins TRBV5-1 to TRBJ2-7, with D tentatively TRBD2 (5 bases). CDR1 is SGHRS, CDR2 YFSETQ, per germline. The CDR3 runs 14 residues. Trimming stripped 0 bases from V and 3 bases from J, with 10 bases between. The CDR3 loop reads CASSLAGWDYEQYF. CDR3 sequence (DNA): TGCGCCAGCAGCTTGGCGGGATGGGACTACGAGCAGTACTTC.

This chain links TRBV28 with TRBJ2-7, with 8 bases aligning to TRBD1. The junction had 4 bases not matched to a gene; V was cut back by 5 bases and J by 1 base. The CDR3 is 14 residues long. The germline gives CDR1 MDHEN, CDR2 SYDVKM. The CDR3 coding sequence is TGTGCCAGCAGTCGGACAGGGCCATCCTACGAGCAGTACTTC. It encodes CASSRTGPSYEQYF.

The V call is TRBV7-2, the J call TRBJ1-1; a weak D match, TRBD1 (5 bases). Looked up from germline, CDR1 is SGHTA and CDR2 is FQGNSA. The CDR3 runs to 16 residues. Trimming cost V 1 base and J 1 base, with 13 bases left between them. As DNA, the CDR3 is TGTGCCAGCAGCTTAGTCTTTACAGGCAGGAACACTGAAGCTTTCTTT. Residues: CASSLVFTGRNTEAFF.

The chain recombines TRBV4-3 with TRBJ2-5; D gene ambiguous. From germline, CDR1 is LGHNA and CDR2 YSLEER. Between the trimmed V and J ends, which lost 0 bases and 8 bases, there was a span of 10 bases. CDR3 length: 13 residues. CDR3 DNA sequence: TGCGCCAGCAGCCAAGATTCCCACAATACCCAGTACTTC. Translating gives CASSQDSHNTQYF.

This clone was seen a few times. The chain uses TRBV28 and TRBJ2-7, with D tentatively TRBD2 (5 bases). The CDR3 runs to 11 residues. Germline CDR1 MDHEN, CDR2 SYDVKM. The germline V and J ends were trimmed by 7 bases and 4 bases, with 8 bases remaining between them. CDR3: CASTGWYEQYF. In DNA form, the CDR3 reads TGTGCCAGCACGGGGTGGTACGAGCAGTACTTC. The entire variable domain, with the rest obtained from reference TRBV28 and TRBJ2-7, is as follows: DVKVTQSSRYLVKRTGEKVFLECVQDMDHENMFWYRQDPGLGLRLIYFSYDVKMKEKGDIPEGYSVSREKKERFSLILESASTNQTSMYLCASTGWYEQYFGPGTRLTVT.

This clone was counted only a few times. Additional DNA sequences in this sample encode the identical CDR3. The chain joins TRBV4-3 to TRBJ2-2, with 8 bases that match TRBD1. Germline values: CDR1 LGHNA, CDR2 YSLEER. This CDR3 contains 15 residues. J lost 7 bases, V lost 0 bases, and 4 bases had no gene match. CDR3 in amino acids: CASSQDRGLVGELFF. The CDR3, as DNA: TGCGCCAGCAGCCAAGACAGGGGGCTTGTCGGGGAGCTGTTTTTT.

The table lists this clone with a few counts. The chain combines TRBV2 with TRBJ2-3; 8 bases align to TRBD1. The CDR3 sequence is 14 residues long. Trimming at V came to 8 bases and at J to 6 bases, leaving 10 bases not matched to a gene. Germline V gene data show CDR1 as SNHLY and CDR2 as FYNNEI. The CDR3 region has the DNA TGTGCCAGCGGAAGGACAGGGAGCCGTGATACGCAGTATTTT. Translation gives CASGRTGSRDTQYF. The variable domain in full, with the rest retrieved from reference TRBV2 and TRBJ2-3, is EPEVTQTPSHQVTQMGQEVILRCVPISNHLYFYWYRQILGQKVEFLVSFYNNEISEKSEIFDDQFSVERPDGSNFTLKIRSTKLEDSAMYFCASGRTGSRDTQYFGPGTRLTVL.